The next 3 T cell receptor beta chains were all read from a single sample in a study of molecular identifiers for immune sequencing clone quantification. TCRdb processed the PCR reads anew with MiXCR; each CDR3 protein has one entry. The sample contains 600,000 to 650,000 distinct CDR3 sequences, about 20% of which appear only once. Sequencing was carried out using naive CD8+ T cells from blood, with Jurkat cell RNA spiked in. The subset here: FACS-sorted CD8+CD4-CCR7+CD45RA+ naive T cells. These receptors were obtained from a human donor in good health. Some libraries in this study had Jurkat cell RNA spiked in.

This clonotype was recorded at least ten times. The V gene is TRBV20-1, the J gene TRBJ2-7; 9 bases fit TRBD2. J was trimmed by 2 bases and V by 0 bases; bases with no gene match: 5. Germline V gene data show CDR1 as DFQATT and CDR2 as SNEGSKA (reference sequence). The CDR3 runs 15 residues. CDR3 DNA sequence: TGCAGTGCTAGAGATACCAGCGGGGGGCCCTACGAGCAGTACTTC. It translates to CSARDTSGGPYEQYF.

This clonotype was seen a handful of times. The rearrangement links TRBV6-2 or TRBV6-3 to TRBJ2-1; unclear D gene. Trimming pared 5 bases from V and 2 bases from J, leaving 16 bases between. In germline, CDR1 is MNHEY, CDR2 SVGEGT. The CDR3 is made up of 16 amino acids. The CDR3 is CASSPWSATTYNEQFF. In DNA, the CDR3 is TGTGCCAGCAGTCCCTGGTCGGCCACGACCTACAATGAGCAGTTCTTC.

With respect to this clonotype: A much bigger clone sits one base away, suggesting this may be a read error. The chain has TRBV6-2 or TRBV6-3 and TRBJ1-5; tentative D call: TRBD1 (5 bases). Germline-derived CDR1 and CDR2 are MNHEY and SVGEGT. This CDR3 contains 13 residues. V lost 4 bases, J lost 9 bases, and 13 bases lay in between. The CDR3 here is CASSWGFGRPQHF. The CDR3 DNA sequence: TGTGCCAGCAGTTGGGGGTTCGGACGGCCCCAGCATTTT.